One and the same sample provided the 18 T cell receptor beta chains below, sequenced in a study of shared clonotypes between healthy human individuals. Clones were sequenced by immunoSEQ multiplex PCR, and TCRdb holds only the in-frame ones, with some missing. Here the sample spans some 2,400,000 clones, approximately 95% being singletons. Sequences were obtained from naive CD4+ T cells sorted from blood. The subset is: CD45RA+ positively selected. The source is a man between 18 and 35 years old in good health.

The chain is built from TRBV5-1 and TRBJ2-7; a possible D gene is TRBD2 (7 bases). Germline CDR1 is SGHRS and CDR2 is YFSETQ. V was trimmed by 3 bases and J by 4 bases, leaving 26 bases between them. The CDR3 extends over 18 amino acids. The CDR3, as DNA: TGCGCCAGCAGCTGGGGGCCTAGTCCAGCGGGAATGCTTTACGAGCAGTACTTC. The encoded protein is CASSWGPSPAGMLYEQYF.

This clone is a singleton in its sample. The chain links TRBV19 to TRBJ1-2; 8 nucleotides line up with TRBD1. V trimming: 4 bases; J trimming: 4 bases; junction bases outside the gene matches: 11. Germline V CDR1 and CDR2: LNHDA, SQIVND (reference sequence). The CDR3 consists of 16 residues. The CDR3 sequence: CASSTPGQALSYGYTF. DNA for the CDR3: TGTGCCAGTAGTACCCCGGGACAGGCCCTGAGCTATGGCTACACCTTC.

The chain carries TRBV2 and TRBJ1-5, with 9 bases lining up with TRBD1. Germline V gene sequence: CDR1 SNHLY, CDR2 FYNNEI. The CDR3 covers 16 residues. Unmatched junction bases numbered 9, after V lost 6 bases and J lost 3 bases. In DNA form, the CDR3 reads TGTGCCAGCAGGAGGTGGGGACAGGGACTCAATCAGCCCCAGCATTTT. Its protein product is CASRRWGQGLNQPQHF.

The chain joins TRBV25-1 to TRBJ1-6; D gene ambiguous. Trimming left V 6 bases short and J 14 bases short, with 17 bases between. CDR1 MGHDK and CDR2 SYGVNS come from the germline V gene. The CDR3 sequence is 13 residues long. CDR3 DNA sequence: TGTGCCAGCAGGGGGAGCAGTCTTCTGGCCCTCCACTTT. This codes for CASRGSSLLALHF.

This rearrangement joins TRBV9 to TRBJ2-3; 10 bases are shared with TRBD1. The CDR3 spans 15 residues. Germline CDR1 and CDR2: SGDLS and YYNGEE. The J segment lost 5 bases and the V segment lost 7 bases, leaving 10 bases of the junction unmatched. The CDR3 nucleotides are TGTGCCAGCGGAATGGACAGGGGGATAGTAGATACGCAGTATTTT. The encoded protein is CASGMDRGIVDTQYF.

The CDR3 DNA sequence: TGTGCCAGCAGCTCTCAAGGGGGTTTTGGAGCGAACACTGAAGCTTTCTTT. As protein: CASSSQGGFGANTEAFF. This sequence joins TRBV7-9 and TRBJ1-1; a possible D gene is TRBD1 (6 bases). V was clipped by 4 bases and J by 1 base, with 19 bases between them. Germline V gene data show CDR1 as SEHNR and CDR2 as FQNEAQ (reference sequence). The CDR3 contains 17 residues. Drawing the rest from reference TRBV7-9 and TRBJ1-1, the complete variable domain is DTGVSQNPRHKITKRGQNVTFRCDPISEHNRLYWYRQTLGQGPEFLTYFQNEAQLEKSRLLSDRFSAERPKGSFSTLEIQRTEQGDSAMYLCASSSQGGFGANTEAFFGQGTRLTVV.

The rearrangement links TRBV20-1 to TRBJ1-1; D gene uncertain. The germline V gene encodes CDR1 DFQATT and CDR2 SNEGSKA (reference sequence). V shed 8 bases and J shed 0 bases, with 7 bases lying between them. The CDR3 consists of 11 residues. CDR3 residues: CSHGVNTEAFF. CDR3 bases: TGCAGTCATGGGGTGAACACTGAAGCTTTCTTT.

The V call is TRBV5-5, the J call TRBJ2-2, with D tentatively TRBD2 (6 bases). This CDR3 is built from 14 residues. Trimming took off 7 bases at V and 5 bases at J, with 15 bases between the two ends. The germline gives CDR1 SGHKS, CDR2 YYEKEE (reference sequence). The CDR3 bases are TGTGCCAGCCGCTGGCGGGAAATAACCGGGGAGCTGTTTTTT. It is translated as CASRWREITGELFF.

The chain recombines TRBV4-1 with TRBJ2-2, with 9 bases identical to TRBD1. Trimming took 5 bases from V and 0 from J; bases not matched to a gene: 4. The CDR3 is made up of 16 amino acids. Germline-derived CDR1 and CDR2 are MGHRA and YSYEKL. DNA for the CDR3: TGCGCCAGCAGCTTCCGACAGGGGGCGAACACCGGGGAGCTGTTTTTT. Protein: CASSFRQGANTGELFF.

The chain is built from TRBV4-1 and TRBJ1-5; D gene uncertain. Germline loops: CDR1 MGHRA, CDR2 YSYEKL. V shed 1 base and J shed 10 bases, with 17 bases lying between them. CDR3 length equals 15 residues. The DNA for the CDR3 is TGCGCCAGCAGCCAAGTTTACGGGGTCAGGAGACCCCAGCATTTT. The encoded protein is CASSQVYGVRRPQHF.

This clone was picked up one time. The chain carries TRBV2 and TRBJ2-7; maybe TRBD1 (5 bases). The CDR3 sequence is 14 residues long. The germline gives CDR1 SNHLY, CDR2 FYNNEI. Deletions cut 0 bases from V and 4 bases from J, with 10 bases between. CDR3 residues: CASSEAGALYEQYF. The DNA for the CDR3 is TGTGCCAGCAGTGAAGCAGGGGCCCTTTACGAGCAGTACTTC.

The CDR3 DNA reads TGTGCCTCCAAGGGAACCCCCTACGAGCAGTACTTC. Encoded protein: CASKGTPYEQYF. The rearrangement joins TRBV30 to TRBJ2-7; no clear D gene. The germline V gene has CDR1 GTSNPN and CDR2 SVGIG (reference sequence). Trimming cost V 7 bases and J 2 bases, with 12 bases left between them. The CDR3 runs to 12 residues.

The chain joins TRBV28 to TRBJ2-2; TRBD2 is a possible D gene (5 bases). There are 15 residues in the CDR3. V lost 3 bases and J lost 1, with 9 bases in between. Germline loops: CDR1 MDHEN, CDR2 SYDVKM. The CDR3 coding sequence is TGTGCCAGCAGTTTCAGGCGGGTGAACACCGGGGAGCTGTTTTTT. This sequence encodes CASSFRRVNTGELFF.

The V gene is TRBV11-2, the J gene TRBJ1-2, with unresolved D. Between the trimmed V and J ends, which lost 0 bases and 7 bases, there was a span of 12 bases. Germline V gene lookup returns CDR1 SGHAT and CDR2 FQNNGV. The CDR3 runs to 14 residues. The CDR3 DNA reads as TGTGCCAGCAGCTTAGATAGCCGGGGAAGTGGCTACACCTTC. This codes for CASSLDSRGSGYTF.

V gene TRBV6-1 combines with J gene TRBJ1-5, with D maybe TRBD1 (5 bases). The CDR3 is 14 residues long. Looked up from germline, CDR1 is MNHNS and CDR2 is SASEGT. The V gene lost 4 bases and the J gene lost 1 base, with 8 bases spanning the gap. CDR3 nucleotide sequence: TGTGCCAGCAGTGCGGCAGGGAGCAATCAGCCCCAGCATTTT. Its translation: CASSAAGSNQPQHF.

V and J are TRBV11-3 and TRBJ2-2; D is unclear. The germline gives CDR1 SGHNT, CDR2 YENEEA. The CDR3 contains 14 residues. V lost 1 base and J 4 bases, leaving 7 bases between the germline ends. The CDR3 nucleotides read TGTGCCAGCAGCTTAGGGGCAGCCACCGGGGAGCTGTTTTTT. Translating it yields CASSLGAATGELFF.

The CDR3 DNA follows: TGTGCCAGCAGTGACGGAGGGCGCTCCTACGAGCAGTACTTC. Its protein product is CASSDGGRSYEQYF. This chain joins TRBV6-1 and TRBJ2-7, with D tentatively TRBD2 (6 bases). Germline V gene data show CDR1 as MNHNS and CDR2 as SASEGT. The ends were cut back, 3 bases at V and 0 bases at J, with 9 bases in the middle. CDR3 length equals 14 residues.

This chain connects TRBV10-3 to TRBJ1-6, with 8 positions matching TRBD1. There are 14 residues in the CDR3. Germline CDR1 is ENHRY and CDR2 is SYGVKD. With 7 bases clipped from V and 7 bases from J, the junction kept 6 bases outside the gene matches. CDR3 in DNA: TGTGCCATCACCGCCGACAGGGGAAATTCACCCCTCCACTTT. This sequence encodes CAITADRGNSPLHF.